What follows are 32 T cell receptor beta chains derived from one specimen sequenced in a study of blood T cells in healthy people across ages. Primed by a sample-barcoded 5' primer and a J-beta primer mix, a second PCR proceeded for about 7 to 12 cycles. TCRdb ran MiXCR on the 5' RACE reads and lists one entry per CDR3 protein. The data show under 2 million distinct CDR3 sequences, with roughly 30% seen just once and approximately 10% held by the top ten. The sequencing sample was made of blood. The receptors here all came from a woman aged 25 to 45 in good health.

This chain uses TRBV14 with TRBJ1-2, with unresolved D. CDR3 length equals 14 residues. Per germline, CDR1 SGHDN and CDR2 FVKESK. Trimming took off 1 base at V and 4 bases at J, with 10 bases between the two ends. The CDR3: CASSQVEVTYGYTF. Written as DNA, the CDR3 is TGTGCCAGCAGCCAAGTCGAAGTAACCTATGGCTACACCTTC. The full variable domain, its missing parts supplied by reference TRBV14 and TRBJ1-2, is EAGVTQFPSHSVIEKGQTVTLRCDPISGHDNLYWYRRVMGKEIKFLLHFVKESKQDESGMPNNRFLAERTGGTYSTLKVQPAELEDSGVYFCASSQVEVTYGYTFGSGTRLTVV.

This chain joins TRBV29-1 and TRBJ2-4, with D possibly TRBD1 on 6 matching bases. The J call may not be correct, given that the DNA end is closer to TRBJ2-7. Germline loops: CDR1 SQVTM, CDR2 ANQGSEA. The CDR3 extends over 11 amino acids. The DNA for the CDR3 is TGCAGCGTCCAGGGGTCCCACGAGCAGTACTTC. It codes for CSVQGSHEQYF.

This clonotype was counted once. The V call is TRBV2, the J call TRBJ2-3, with TRBD1 as a possible D gene (6 bases). CDR1 and CDR2 from the germline V gene are SNHLY and FYNNEI. The CDR3 consists of 15 residues. V lost 5 bases and J lost 4, with 16 bases in between. CDR3 amino acids: CASSQGTHAADTQYF. The CDR3 nucleotides read TGTGCCAGCAGTCAGGGGACCCACGCCGCAGATACGCAGTATTTT.

J is TRBJ2-5 and V is TRBV7-7, with D perhaps matching TRBD1 or TRBD2 (5 bases each). The J call could be wrong; TRBJ2-1 is a better fit for the DNA end. This CDR3 contains 14 residues. The germline V gene encodes CDR1 SSHAT and CDR2 FNYEAQ (reference sequence). CDR3 bases: TGTGCCAGCAGCTCTCGTTTGGGGGTAGAGACCCAGTTCTTC. Amino acids: CASSSRLGVETQFF.

The chain recombines TRBV9 with TRBJ2-1; 10 nucleotides match TRBD1. Losses at the gene ends were 6 bases for V and 10 bases for J; bases not matched to a gene: 10. The CDR3 covers 14 residues. Per the germline V gene, CDR1 is SGDLS and CDR2 is YYNGEE. DNA for the CDR3: TGTGCCAGCACCAGACAGGGGGCCGGAGAGGAGCAGTTCTTC. Residues: CASTRQGAGEEQFF.

J is TRBJ2-1 and V is TRBV20-1; 7 nucleotides align to TRBD1. V was clipped by 7 bases and J by 0 bases; unmatched bases: 9. CDR1 and CDR2 (germline): DFQATT, SNEGSKA (reference sequence). The CDR3 has 15 amino acids. The CDR3 sequence is CSDSSTGVSYNEQFF. In DNA form, the CDR3 reads TGCAGTGATAGCAGTACAGGGGTCTCCTACAATGAGCAGTTCTTC.

This clonotype turned up a few times. The chain carries TRBV24-1 and TRBJ2-3, with D maybe TRBD2 (6 bases). The CDR3 is made up of 18 amino acids. The germline V gene encodes CDR1 KGHDR and CDR2 SFDVKD. Trimming cost V 3 bases and J 0 bases, with 18 bases left between them. The CDR3 DNA sequence: TGTGCCACCAGTGATCCTCGGGTTAGCGGACGGAGCACAGATACGCAGTATTTT. Protein sequence: CATSDPRVSGRSTDTQYF.

This chain joins TRBV28 and TRBJ1-5, with D perhaps TRBD1 (5 bases). This CDR3 has 15 amino acids. Germline V gene sequence: CDR1 MDHEN, CDR2 SYDVKM. V was cut by 5 bases and J by 0 bases, with 11 bases left in between. This CDR3 is CASSPRGYSNQPQHF. The CDR3 bases are TGTGCCAGCAGTCCAAGGGGTTATAGCAATCAGCCCCAGCATTTT. Filled out from reference TRBV28 and TRBJ1-5, the complete variable domain reads DVKVTQSSRYLVKRTGEKVFLECVQDMDHENMFWYRQDPGLGLRLIYFSYDVKMKEKGDIPEGYSVSREKKERFSLILESASTNQTSMYLCASSPRGYSNQPQHFGDGTRLSIL.

Note on this clonotype: Germline and junction disagree at one end, which may indicate a read error. This chain joins TRBV5-1 and TRBJ2-1; tentative D call: TRBD1 (5 bases). Germline V gives CDR1 SGHRS, CDR2 YFSETQ. The CDR3 totals 16 residues. CDR3 in amino acids: CASSPLDSRQGNERFF. In DNA, the CDR3 is TGCGCCAGCAGCCCGCTGGATAGCCGTCAGGGCAATGAGCGGTTCTTC.

CDR3 nucleotide sequence: TGCAGTGCTAGAGACCCTAGCGGAGCCGACAATGAGCAGTTCTTC. It specifies CSARDPSGADNEQFF. V and J are TRBV20-1 and TRBJ2-1; 7 nucleotides line up with TRBD2. The CDR3 spans 15 residues. Trimming removed 0 bases from V and 5 bases from J; junction bases left unmatched: 7. Germline CDR1 DFQATT, CDR2 SNEGSKA (reference sequence).

The chain employs TRBV14 and TRBJ1-6; 9 bases fit TRBD1. The CDR3 has 15 amino acids. Germline V CDR1 and CDR2: SGHDN, FVKESK. V trimming: 3 bases; J trimming: 14 bases; junction bases outside the gene matches: 11. CDR3 sequence: CASSQPGTGTGTLHF. The CDR3 nucleotides are TGTGCCAGCAGCCAGCCCGGGACAGGGACGGGTACCCTCCACTTT.

The genes are TRBV2 and TRBJ2-7; weak D call: TRBD2 (5 bases). Trimming removed 7 bases from V and 3 bases from J, with 19 bases in between. The V gene's germline CDR1 is SNHLY and CDR2 FYNNEI. This CDR3 spans 15 amino acids. The CDR3 protein is CASKMEATANYEQYF. CDR3 in DNA: TGTGCCAGCAAGATGGAGGCCACCGCCAACTACGAGCAGTACTTC.

This clonotype was seen a handful of times. This chain links TRBV9 with TRBJ2-3; 7 nucleotides agree with TRBD2. With V trimmed by 6 bases and J by 6 bases, 13 bases remained unmatched. The CDR3 has 15 residues. In germline, CDR1 is SGDLS, CDR2 YYNGEE. The CDR3 sequence is CASTLGLPDQDTQYF. Here the CDR3 DNA reads TGTGCCAGCACCCTGGGACTACCCGATCAGGATACGCAGTATTTT.

This clonotype was found a few times. The chain carries TRBV29-1 and TRBJ2-1; TRBD2 might be the D (6 bases). Trimming pared 6 bases from V and 5 bases from J, leaving 14 bases between. There are 13 residues in the CDR3. Germline V gene sequence: CDR1 SQVTM, CDR2 ANQGSEA. The CDR3 sequence: CSVPRRGHNEQFF. Written as DNA, the CDR3 is TGCAGCGTACCTCGGCGGGGCCACAATGAGCAGTTCTTC.

The rearrangement uses TRBV29-1 and TRBJ2-1, with no clear D. The germline CDR1 and CDR2 sequences are SQVTM and ANQGSEA. This CDR3 spans 9 amino acids. The V and J ends lost 3 bases and 13 bases respectively, with 7 bases between them. The CDR3 loop reads CSVDQVQFF. The CDR3 DNA is TGCAGCGTTGACCAGGTCCAGTTCTTC.

This clonotype was recorded once. The chain combines TRBV5-6 with TRBJ2-1, with D unclear. Trimming took 4 bases from V and 3 from J, leaving 17 bases between them. In germline, CDR1 is SGHDT, CDR2 YYEEEE. The CDR3 extends over 16 amino acids. The CDR3 sequence: CASSRLESPHYNEQFF. CDR3 bases: TGTGCCAGCAGCAGACTCGAATCCCCTCACTACAATGAGCAGTTCTTC. Filled out from reference TRBV5-6 and TRBJ2-1, the complete variable domain reads DAGVTQSPTHLIKTRGQQVTLRCSPKSGHDTVSWYQQALGQGPQFIFQYYEEEERQRGNFPDRFSGHQFPNYSSELNVNALLLGDSALYLCASSRLESPHYNEQFFGPGTRLTVL.

This chain uses TRBV9 with TRBJ2-7; 9 positions match TRBD1. Looked up from germline, CDR1 is SGDLS and CDR2 is YYNGEE. With V trimmed by 3 bases and J by 5 bases, 12 bases remained unmatched. CDR3 length: 16 residues. DNA for the CDR3: TGTGCCAGCAGCGGGAGGACCGGGACAGGGCACCACGAGCAGTACTTC. This codes for CASSGRTGTGHHEQYF.

V gene TRBV12-3 or TRBV12-4 combines with J gene TRBJ2-5; weak D call: TRBD2 (7 bases). The CDR3 is 15 residues long. Trimming took 3 bases from V and 1 from J, leaving 12 bases between them. The CDR3 DNA is TGTGCCAGCAGTTTTGAAGGGGGGGTCCAAGAGACCCAGTACTTC. It yields the protein CASSFEGGVQETQYF.

This clonotype was detected a few times. The chain couples TRBV20-1 to TRBJ2-7; D is uncertain. CDR3 size: 14 residues. The V end lost 1 base, the J end lost 0 bases, and 10 bases lay between the germline ends. Germline lookup yields CDR1 DFQATT and CDR2 SNEGSKA (reference sequence). Here the CDR3 reads CSARAYSGSYEQYF. CDR3 nucleotides: TGCAGTGCTAGAGCATACAGTGGCTCCTACGAGCAGTACTTC.

The J gene is TRBJ2-2, the V gene TRBV12-5; 7 bases line up with TRBD1. J gave up 2 bases and V 6 bases, and 6 bases lay outside the gene matches. Germline V gene lookup returns CDR1 LGHNT and CDR2 FRNRAP. This CDR3 has 15 residues. The CDR3 DNA sequence: TGTGCTAGTGGCGGCGGACAGGCAAACACCGGGGAGCTGTTTTTT. Protein sequence: CASGGGQANTGELFF.

V usage is TRBV20-1 and J usage is TRBJ1-6, with unresolved D. The CDR3 is made up of 14 amino acids. The V gene lost 6 bases and the J gene lost 5 bases, with 14 bases spanning the gap. From germline, CDR1 is DFQATT and CDR2 SNEGSKA (reference sequence). The CDR3 loop reads CSASPGTHNSPLHF. In DNA form, the CDR3 reads TGCAGTGCCAGCCCGGGAACCCATAATTCACCCCTCCACTTT.

This chain links TRBV18 with TRBJ2-5, with a tentative D call TRBD1 (6 bases). Germline V gene data show CDR1 as KGHSH and CDR2 as LQKENI. The germline V and J ends were trimmed by 2 bases and 4 bases, with 17 bases remaining between them. The length of the CDR3 is 16 residues. The CDR3 region is CASSPSRTASAETQYF. The CDR3 DNA reads as TGTGCCAGCTCACCAAGCCGGACAGCCAGCGCAGAGACCCAGTACTTC.

There are a few counts of this clonotype. The chain carries TRBV7-9 and TRBJ2-7; TRBD1 agrees at 10 bases. The V gene's germline CDR1 is SEHNR and CDR2 FQNEAQ (reference sequence). The CDR3 extends over 17 amino acids. V shed 3 bases and J 0 bases; nucleotides not matched to a gene: 8. The CDR3 loop reads CASSFRLGQGDSYEQYF. The CDR3, as DNA: TGTGCCAGCAGCTTCCGACTTGGACAGGGGGACTCCTACGAGCAGTACTTC. The entire variable domain, with the rest obtained from reference TRBV7-9 and TRBJ2-7, is as follows: DTGVSQNPRHKITKRGQNVTFRCDPISEHNRLYWYRQTLGQGPEFLTYFQNEAQLEKSRLLSDRFSAERPKGSFSTLEIQRTEQGDSAMYLCASSFRLGQGDSYEQYFGPGTRLTVT.

This chain joins TRBV4-2 and TRBJ1-1; TRBD1 matches 8 bases. This CDR3 comprises 15 residues. J gave up 11 bases and V 1 base, and 12 bases lay outside the gene matches. In germline, CDR1 is LGHNA, CDR2 YNFKEQ. For the CDR3, the DNA is TGTGCCAGCAGCCAAGTCCGACAGGGGAAGGGAGGGGCTTTCTTT. Protein: CASSQVRQGKGGAFF.

This clonotype turned up a few times. This chain joins TRBV7-2 and TRBJ1-4, with TRBD1 matching over 9 bases. CDR1 and CDR2 (germline): SGHTA, FQGNSA. The CDR3 length is 18 residues. V lost 5 bases to trimming and J lost 0 bases; unmatched junction nucleotides: 10. CDR3 coding DNA: TGTGCCAGCAGCGAATACGGGACAGGGACTGCAACTAATGAAAAACTGTTTTTT. Its protein product is CASSEYGTGTATNEKLFF.

This clonotype turned up a few times. The chain uses TRBV11-2 and TRBJ2-3; 7 bases fit TRBD2. Germline V gene lookup returns CDR1 SGHAT and CDR2 FQNNGV. The CDR3 loop spans 16 amino acids. V shed 1 base and J 3 bases; nucleotides not matched to a gene: 7. In DNA, the CDR3 is TGTGCCAGCAGCTTAGGAGCCCTAGCGGTGACAGATACGCAGTATTTT. Protein product: CASSLGALAVTDTQYF.

This clonotype was detected only a few times. The genes are TRBV12-3 or TRBV12-4 and TRBJ1-6, with D perhaps matching TRBD1 (6 bases). V was trimmed by 1 base and J by 10 bases, leaving 8 bases between them. The CDR3 consists of 13 residues. CDR3 amino acids: CASSLEGESPLHF. The CDR3 DNA is TGTGCCAGCAGTTTAGAGGGGGAGTCACCCCTCCACTTT.

The gene calls are TRBV27 and TRBJ2-6; 9 bases agree with TRBD1. Trimming at V came to 3 bases and at J to 2 bases, leaving 11 bases not matched to a gene. This CDR3 is built from 19 residues. Germline V gene data show CDR1 as MNHEY and CDR2 as SMNVEV (reference sequence). CDR3 sequence reads: CASSFSSGTGLAGANVLTF. The CDR3 DNA reads TGTGCCAGCAGTTTCTCATCGGGGACAGGGTTAGCTGGGGCCAACGTCCTGACTTTC.

The rearrangement joins TRBV7-2 to TRBJ2-7, with D uncertain. V was shortened by 6 bases and J by 9 bases, with 18 bases between the two germline ends. Germline lookup yields CDR1 SGHTA and CDR2 FQGNSA. The CDR3 loop spans 13 amino acids. The chain's CDR3 is CASSRTSTLRQYF. CDR3 bases: TGTGCCAGCAGTCGAACGTCGACCCTGCGGCAGTACTTC.

This clonotype has more than one count but fewer than ten. The chain recombines TRBV7-3 with TRBJ2-1, with a weak D call TRBD2 (6 bases). The CDR3 is made up of 13 amino acids. The germline V and J ends were trimmed by 0 bases and 9 bases, with 9 bases remaining between them. Per germline, CDR1 SGHTA and CDR2 FQGTGA. The CDR3 is CASSLTGGAEQFF. The CDR3 DNA reads TGTGCCAGCAGCTTAACAGGAGGGGCTGAGCAGTTCTTC.

The sample holds a few counts of this clonotype. V and J are TRBV20-1 and TRBJ2-5; D may be TRBD1 (5 bases). Trimming shortened V by 7 bases and J by 5 bases, and 11 bases separated the two germline ends. The CDR3 consists of 11 residues. CDR1 DFQATT and CDR2 SNEGSKA come from the germline V gene (reference sequence). The CDR3, as DNA: TGCAGTGGACAGTTCTCGGAGACCCAGTACTTC. Translated, it gives CSGQFSETQYF.

J is TRBJ2-7 and V is TRBV28, with a possible D match to TRBD2 (6 bases). V lost 2 bases to trimming and J lost 5 bases, with 19 bases between them. The CDR3 spans 16 residues. Germline V lookup: CDR1 MDHEN, CDR2 SYDVKM. CDR3 loop: CASSLRESGLLNEQYF. CDR3 nucleotides: TGTGCCAGCAGTTTAAGGGAGAGCGGGTTACTGAACGAGCAGTACTTC.